This T cell receptor (beta chain) comes out of a study of identical twins. Whole-study results and caveats: Abundant beta clonotypes from cord blood bore fewer insertions; memory repertoires lacked this pattern. Models, which agreed with sharing between unrelated individuals, nonetheless underestimated the out-of-frame TCR alpha sharing seen in monozygotic twins. Conclusions were based on cross-sectional statistical analysis, without following the same donors.

The CDR3 length is 16 residues. The ends lost 5 bases at V and 0 bases at J; junction bases unmatched: 7. Per the germline V gene, CDR1 is LNHNV and CDR2 is YYDKDF (reference sequence). TCRdb recomputed calls from the 5' RACE reads with MiXCR, one row per CDR3 protein. The data contain about 500,000 distinct CDR3 sequences, around 15% of them singletons. As regards this clonotype: Antigen: not known.

The same sample was also studied in work on yellow fever vaccine responses in identical twins.

The chain employs TRBV15 and TRBJ1-5; 7 bases agree with TRBD1. The sample consisted of CD4+ T cells sorted from blood. The sequence derives from a woman aged 18-29 years in good health. The CDR3 coding sequence is TGTGCCACCAGCTCCAGGGGGGGAATTAGCAATCAGCCCCAGCATTTT. Its protein product is CATSSRGGISNQPQHF.